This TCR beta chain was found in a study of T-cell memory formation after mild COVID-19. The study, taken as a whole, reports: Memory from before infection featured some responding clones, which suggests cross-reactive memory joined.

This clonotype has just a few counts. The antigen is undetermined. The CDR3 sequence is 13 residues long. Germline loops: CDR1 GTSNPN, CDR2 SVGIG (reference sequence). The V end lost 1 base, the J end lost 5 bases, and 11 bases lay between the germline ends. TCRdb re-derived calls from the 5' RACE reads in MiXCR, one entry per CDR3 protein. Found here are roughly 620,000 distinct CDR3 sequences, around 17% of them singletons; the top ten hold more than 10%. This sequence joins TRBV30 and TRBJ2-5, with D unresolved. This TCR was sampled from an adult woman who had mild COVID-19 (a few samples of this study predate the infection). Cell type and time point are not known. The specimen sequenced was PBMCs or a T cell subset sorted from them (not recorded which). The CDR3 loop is CAWSEIGPETQYF. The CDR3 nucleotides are TGTGCCTGGAGTGAGATAGGACCGGAGACCCAGTACTTC. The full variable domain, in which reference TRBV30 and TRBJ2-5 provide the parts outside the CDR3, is SQTIHQWPATLVQPVGSPLSLECTVEGTSNPNLYWYRQAAGRGLQLLFYSVGIGQISSEVPQNLSASRPQDRQFILSSKKLLLSDSGFYLCAWSEIGPETQYFGPGTRLLVL.